This T cell receptor beta chain was obtained from a study of shared clonotypes between healthy human individuals. Broader study findings: In contrast to clonotypes shared by all four donors, non-shared clonotypes had lower generation probabilities. Rarefaction demonstrated incomplete sorted-subset sequencing despite large depth.

The germline CDR1 and CDR2 sequences are SQVTM and ANQGSEA. This CDR3 region has 13 residues. The V gene lost 4 bases and the J gene lost 0 bases, with 10 bases spanning the gap. Measured with immunoSEQ multiplex PCR; TCRdb has only the in-frame clones, and not every one. The sample yields about 2 million clones, over 85% seen once. Comments on this clone: Its target is unknown.

The sequence was obtained from a man aged 18 to 30 in good health. The chain carries TRBV29-1 and TRBJ2-7; either TRBD1 or TRBD2 may supply D (5 bases each). The sequenced sample consisted of naive CD4+ T cells sorted from blood. Stated subset: CD45RA+ positively selected. DNA for the CDR3: TGCAGCGTTGTTTGGGACGGCTCCTACGAGCAGTACTTC. This codes for CSVVWDGSYEQYF.